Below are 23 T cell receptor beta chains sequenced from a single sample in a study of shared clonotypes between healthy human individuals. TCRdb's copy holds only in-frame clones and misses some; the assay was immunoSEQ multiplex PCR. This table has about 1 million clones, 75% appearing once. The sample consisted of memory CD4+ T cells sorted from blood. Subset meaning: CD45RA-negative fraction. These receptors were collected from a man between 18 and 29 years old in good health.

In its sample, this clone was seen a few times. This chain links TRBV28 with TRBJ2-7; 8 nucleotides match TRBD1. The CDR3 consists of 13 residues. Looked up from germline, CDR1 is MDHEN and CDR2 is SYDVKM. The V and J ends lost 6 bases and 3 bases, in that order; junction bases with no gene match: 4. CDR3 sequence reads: CASRTGELYEQYF. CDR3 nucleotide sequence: TGTGCCAGCAGGACAGGGGAGCTCTACGAGCAGTACTTC.

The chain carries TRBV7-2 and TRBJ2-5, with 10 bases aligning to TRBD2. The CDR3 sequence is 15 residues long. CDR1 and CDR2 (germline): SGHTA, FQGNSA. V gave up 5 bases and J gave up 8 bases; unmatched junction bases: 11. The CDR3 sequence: CASSQNGLAATTQYF. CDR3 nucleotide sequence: TGTGCCAGCAGCCAGAACGGACTAGCGGCAACCACCCAGTACTTC.

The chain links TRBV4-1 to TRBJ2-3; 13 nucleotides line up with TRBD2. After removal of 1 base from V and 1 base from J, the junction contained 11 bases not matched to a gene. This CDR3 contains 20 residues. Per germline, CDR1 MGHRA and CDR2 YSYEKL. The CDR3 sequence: CASSQAWTSGSMIGTDTQYF. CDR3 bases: TGCGCCAGCAGCCAAGCTTGGACTAGCGGGAGCATGATCGGCACAGATACGCAGTATTTT.

This CDR3 reads CASSLASGTLNTGELFF. The CDR3 DNA reads TGTGCCAGCAGCTTAGCGAGCGGGACCTTGAACACCGGGGAGCTGTTTTTT. The chain couples TRBV7-2 to TRBJ2-2; 7 bases align to TRBD2. Losses at the gene ends were 0 bases for V and 1 base for J; bases not matched to a gene: 5. In germline, CDR1 is SGHTA, CDR2 FQGNSA. The CDR3 covers 17 residues.

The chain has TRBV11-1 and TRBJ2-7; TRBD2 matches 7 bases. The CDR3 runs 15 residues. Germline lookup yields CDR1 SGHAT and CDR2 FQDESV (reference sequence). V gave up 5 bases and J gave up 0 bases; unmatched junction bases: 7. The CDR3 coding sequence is TGTGCCAGCAGCACGGGGGGTTGGGGCTCCTACGAGCAGTACTTC. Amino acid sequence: CASSTGGWGSYEQYF.

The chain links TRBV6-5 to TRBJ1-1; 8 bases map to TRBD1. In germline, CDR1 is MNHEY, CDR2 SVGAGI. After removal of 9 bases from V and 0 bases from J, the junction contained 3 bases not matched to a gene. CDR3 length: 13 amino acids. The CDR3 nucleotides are TGTGCCAGTTCCAGGGGGCTGAACACTGAAGCTTTCTTT. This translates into CASSRGLNTEAFF.

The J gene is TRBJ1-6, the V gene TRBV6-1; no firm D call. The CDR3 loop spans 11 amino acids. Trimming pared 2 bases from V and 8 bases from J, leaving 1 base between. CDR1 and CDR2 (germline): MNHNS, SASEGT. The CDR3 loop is CASSEYSPLHF. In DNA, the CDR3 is TGTGCCAGCAGTGAATATTCACCCCTCCACTTT.

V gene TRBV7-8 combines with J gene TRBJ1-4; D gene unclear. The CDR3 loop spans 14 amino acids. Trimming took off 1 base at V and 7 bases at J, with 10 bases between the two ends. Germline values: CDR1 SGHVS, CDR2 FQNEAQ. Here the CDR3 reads CASSLGNGREKLFF. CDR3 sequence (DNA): TGTGCCAGCAGCTTAGGGAATGGGCGTGAAAAACTGTTTTTT. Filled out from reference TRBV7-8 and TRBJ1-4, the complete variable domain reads GAGVSQSPRYKVAKRGQDVALRCDPISGHVSLFWYQQALGQGPEFLTYFQNEAQLDKSGLPSDRFFAERPEGSVSTLKIQRTQQEDSAVYLCASSLGNGREKLFFGSGTQLSVL.

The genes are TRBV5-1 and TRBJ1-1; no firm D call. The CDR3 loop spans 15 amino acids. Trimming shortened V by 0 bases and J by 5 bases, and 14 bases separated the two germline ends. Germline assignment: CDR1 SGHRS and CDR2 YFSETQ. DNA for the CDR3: TGCGCCAGCAGCTTGGGGCCGGACGTAAAAACTGAAGCTTTCTTT. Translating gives CASSLGPDVKTEAFF.

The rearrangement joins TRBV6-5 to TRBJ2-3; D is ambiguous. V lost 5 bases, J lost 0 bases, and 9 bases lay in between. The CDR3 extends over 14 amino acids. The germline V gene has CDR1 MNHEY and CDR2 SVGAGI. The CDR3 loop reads CASSRQTSTDTQYF. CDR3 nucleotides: TGTGCCAGCAGTAGGCAGACTAGCACAGATACGCAGTATTTT.

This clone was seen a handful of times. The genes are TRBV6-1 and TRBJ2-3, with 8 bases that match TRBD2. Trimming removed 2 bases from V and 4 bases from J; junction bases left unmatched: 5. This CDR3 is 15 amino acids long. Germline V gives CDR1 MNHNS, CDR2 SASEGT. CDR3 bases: TGTGCCAGCAGTGAACGGGCGGGGGGCCCAGATACGCAGTATTTT. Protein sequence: CASSERAGGPDTQYF.

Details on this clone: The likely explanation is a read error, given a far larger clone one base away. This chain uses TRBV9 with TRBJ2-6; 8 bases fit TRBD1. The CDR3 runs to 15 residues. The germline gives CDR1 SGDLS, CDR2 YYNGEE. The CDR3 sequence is CTSSVQGAGANVLTF. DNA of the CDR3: TGTACCAGCAGCGTACAGGGGGCTGGGGCCAACGTCCTGACTTTC.

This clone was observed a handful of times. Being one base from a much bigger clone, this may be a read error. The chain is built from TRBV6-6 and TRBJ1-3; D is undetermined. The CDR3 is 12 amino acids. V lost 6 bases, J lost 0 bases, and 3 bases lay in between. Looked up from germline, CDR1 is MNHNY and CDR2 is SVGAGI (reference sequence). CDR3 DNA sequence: TGTGCCAGCAGCACCTCTGGAAACACCATATATTTT. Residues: CASSTSGNTIYF.

This CDR3 reads CASRTAPGAYGYTF. In DNA, the CDR3 is TGTGCCAGTAGGACCGCCCCCGGGGCATATGGCTACACCTTC. The chain employs TRBV19 and TRBJ1-2; D is possibly TRBD1 (5 bases). The CDR3 runs to 14 residues. Looked up from germline, CDR1 is LNHDA and CDR2 is SQIVND (reference sequence). V lost 6 bases to trimming and J lost 5 bases, with 16 bases between them.

CDR3 in amino acids: CASTSAVQGTDTQYF. CDR3 DNA: TGTGCCAGTACCTCCGCCGTACAGGGGACAGATACGCAGTATTTT. This sequence joins TRBV19 and TRBJ2-3; TRBD1 agrees at 7 bases. Unmatched junction bases numbered 10, after V lost 7 bases and J lost 3 bases. This CDR3 spans 15 amino acids. Germline V gene sequence: CDR1 LNHDA, CDR2 SQIVND (reference sequence).

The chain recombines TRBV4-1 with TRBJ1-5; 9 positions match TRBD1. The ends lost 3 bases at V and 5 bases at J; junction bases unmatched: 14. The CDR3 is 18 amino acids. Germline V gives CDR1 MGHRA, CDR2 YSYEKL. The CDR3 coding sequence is TGCGCCAGCAGCCACCCCTGGGGGAGACAGGGGGAAGATCAGCCCCAGCATTTT. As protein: CASSHPWGRQGEDQPQHF.

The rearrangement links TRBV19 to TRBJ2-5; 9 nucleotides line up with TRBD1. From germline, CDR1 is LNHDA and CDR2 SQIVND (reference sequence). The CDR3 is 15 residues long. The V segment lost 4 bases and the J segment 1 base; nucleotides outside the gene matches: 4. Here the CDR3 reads CASSRQGVAQETQYF. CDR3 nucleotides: TGTGCCAGTAGTAGACAGGGGGTGGCCCAAGAGACCCAGTACTTC.

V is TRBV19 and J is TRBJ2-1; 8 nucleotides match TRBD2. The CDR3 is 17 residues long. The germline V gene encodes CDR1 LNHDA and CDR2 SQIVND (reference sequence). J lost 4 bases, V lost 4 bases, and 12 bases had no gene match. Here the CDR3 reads CASSTALSGARYNEQFF. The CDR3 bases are TGTGCCAGTAGTACGGCCCTTAGCGGGGCGAGGTACAATGAGCAGTTCTTC. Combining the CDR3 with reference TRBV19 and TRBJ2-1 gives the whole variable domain DGGITQSPKYLFRKEGQNVTLSCEQNLNHDAMYWYRQDPGQGLRLIYYSQIVNDFQKGDIAEGYSVSREKKESFPLTVTSAQKNPTAFYLCASSTALSGARYNEQFFGPGTRLTVL.

The CDR3 nucleotides are TGTGCCAGCAGCTTAGCGACCGGGACTTCCACAAGGATCGGGTCACCCCTCCACTTT. It codes for CASSLATGTSTRIGSPLHF. The gene calls are TRBV7-9 and TRBJ1-6; D is possibly TRBD1 (5 bases). Per the germline V gene, CDR1 is SEHNR and CDR2 is FQNEAQ (reference sequence). Trimming left V 0 bases short and J 10 bases short, with 25 bases between. The CDR3 is 19 amino acids.

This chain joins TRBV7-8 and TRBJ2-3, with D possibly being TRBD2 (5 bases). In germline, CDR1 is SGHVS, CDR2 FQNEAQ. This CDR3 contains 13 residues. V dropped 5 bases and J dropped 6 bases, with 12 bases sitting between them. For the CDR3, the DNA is TGTGCCAGCAGCCCTGGAGGAGTGGATACGCAGTATTTT. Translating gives CASSPGGVDTQYF. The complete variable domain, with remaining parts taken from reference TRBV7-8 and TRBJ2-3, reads GAGVSQSPRYKVAKRGQDVALRCDPISGHVSLFWYQQALGQGPEFLTYFQNEAQLDKSGLPSDRFFAERPEGSVSTLKIQRTQQEDSAVYLCASSPGGVDTQYFGPGTRLTVL.

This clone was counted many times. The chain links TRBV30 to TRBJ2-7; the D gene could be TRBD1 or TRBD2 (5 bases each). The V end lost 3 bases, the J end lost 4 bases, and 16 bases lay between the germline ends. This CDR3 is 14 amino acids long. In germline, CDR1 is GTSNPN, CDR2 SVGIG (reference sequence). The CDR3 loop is CAWRPGTQRYEQYF. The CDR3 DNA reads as TGTGCCTGGAGGCCCGGGACCCAGAGATACGAGCAGTACTTC. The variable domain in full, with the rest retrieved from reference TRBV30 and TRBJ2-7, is SQTIHQWPATLVQPVGSPLSLECTVEGTSNPNLYWYRQAAGRGLQLLFYSVGIGQISSEVPQNLSASRPQDRQFILSSKKLLLSDSGFYLCAWRPGTQRYEQYFGPGTRLTVT.

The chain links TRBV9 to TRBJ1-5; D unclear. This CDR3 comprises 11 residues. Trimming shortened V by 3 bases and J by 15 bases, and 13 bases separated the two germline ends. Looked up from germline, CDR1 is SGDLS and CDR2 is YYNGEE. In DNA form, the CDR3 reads TGTGCCAGCAGCGACGGCAGACGGATGCATTTT. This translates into CASSDGRRMHF.

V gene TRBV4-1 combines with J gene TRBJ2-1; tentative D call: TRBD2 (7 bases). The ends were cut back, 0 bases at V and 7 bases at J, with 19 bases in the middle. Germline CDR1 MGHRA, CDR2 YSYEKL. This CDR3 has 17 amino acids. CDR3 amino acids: CASSQDWWGGRDNEQFF. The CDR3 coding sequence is TGCGCCAGCAGCCAAGATTGGTGGGGGGGCCGGGATAATGAGCAGTTCTTC.